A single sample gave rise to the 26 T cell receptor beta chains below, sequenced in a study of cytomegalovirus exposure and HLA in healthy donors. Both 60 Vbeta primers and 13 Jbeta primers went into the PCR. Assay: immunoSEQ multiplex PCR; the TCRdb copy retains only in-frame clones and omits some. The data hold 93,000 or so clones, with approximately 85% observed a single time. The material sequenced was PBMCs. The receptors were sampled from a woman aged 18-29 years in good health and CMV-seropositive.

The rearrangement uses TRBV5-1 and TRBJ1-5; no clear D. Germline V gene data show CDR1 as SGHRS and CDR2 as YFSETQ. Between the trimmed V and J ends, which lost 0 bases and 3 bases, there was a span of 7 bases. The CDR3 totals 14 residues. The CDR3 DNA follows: TGCGCCAGCAGCTTGGGAGAATCCAATCAGCCCCAGCATTTT. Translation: CASSLGESNQPQHF.

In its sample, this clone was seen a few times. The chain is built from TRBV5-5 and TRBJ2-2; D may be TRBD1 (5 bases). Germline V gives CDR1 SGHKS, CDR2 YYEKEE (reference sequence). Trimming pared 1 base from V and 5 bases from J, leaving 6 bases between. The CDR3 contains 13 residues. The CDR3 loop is CASSLSGTGELFF. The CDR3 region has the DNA TGTGCCAGCAGCTTGTCAGGGACCGGGGAGCTGTTTTTT.

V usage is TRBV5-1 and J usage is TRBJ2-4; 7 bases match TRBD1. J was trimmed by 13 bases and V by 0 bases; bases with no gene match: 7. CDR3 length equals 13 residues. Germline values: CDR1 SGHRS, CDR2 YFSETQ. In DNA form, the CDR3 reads TGCGCCAGCAGCTTGGACCTCCGGGACAGACAGTACTTC. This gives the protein CASSLDLRDRQYF.

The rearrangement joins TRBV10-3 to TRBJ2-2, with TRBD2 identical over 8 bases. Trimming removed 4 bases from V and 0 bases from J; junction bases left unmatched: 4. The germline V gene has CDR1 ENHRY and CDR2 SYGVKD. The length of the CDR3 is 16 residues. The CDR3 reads CAISVGGGPNTGELFF. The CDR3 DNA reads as TGTGCCATCAGTGTCGGCGGGGGGCCGAACACCGGGGAGCTGTTTTTT.

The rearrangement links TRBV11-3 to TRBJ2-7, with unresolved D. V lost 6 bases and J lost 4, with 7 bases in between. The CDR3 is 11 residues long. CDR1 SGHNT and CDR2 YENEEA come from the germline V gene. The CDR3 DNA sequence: TGTGCCAGCAGGTTCGAGTACGAGCAGTACTTC. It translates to CASRFEYEQYF.

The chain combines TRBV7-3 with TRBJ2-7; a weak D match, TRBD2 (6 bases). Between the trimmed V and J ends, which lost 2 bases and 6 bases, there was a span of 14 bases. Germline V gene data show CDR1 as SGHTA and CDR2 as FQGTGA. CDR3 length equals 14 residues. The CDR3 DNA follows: TGTGCCAGCAGCTTACTGGGCCACGGGGGCGAGCAGTACTTC. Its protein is CASSLLGHGGEQYF.

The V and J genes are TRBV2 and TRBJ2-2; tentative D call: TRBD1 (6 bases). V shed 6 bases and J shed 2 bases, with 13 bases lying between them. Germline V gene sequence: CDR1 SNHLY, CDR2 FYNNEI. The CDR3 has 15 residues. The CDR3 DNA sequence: TGTGCCAGCAGGATCCGGACAGATAACACCGGGGAGCTGTTTTTT. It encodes CASRIRTDNTGELFF.

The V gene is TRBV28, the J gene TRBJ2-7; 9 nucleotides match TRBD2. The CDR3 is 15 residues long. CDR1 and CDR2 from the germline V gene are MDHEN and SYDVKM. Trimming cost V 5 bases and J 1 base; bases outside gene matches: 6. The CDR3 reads CASSQVAGASYEQYF. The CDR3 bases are TGTGCCAGCAGTCAGGTAGCGGGAGCTTCCTACGAGCAGTACTTC.

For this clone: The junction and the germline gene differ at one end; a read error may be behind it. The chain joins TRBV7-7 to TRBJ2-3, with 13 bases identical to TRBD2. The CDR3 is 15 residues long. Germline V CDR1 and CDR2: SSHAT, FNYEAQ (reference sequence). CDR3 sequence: CASSLETGTSGKQYF. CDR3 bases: TGTGCTAGCAGCTTAGAAACCGGGACTAGCGGGAAGCAGTATTTT.

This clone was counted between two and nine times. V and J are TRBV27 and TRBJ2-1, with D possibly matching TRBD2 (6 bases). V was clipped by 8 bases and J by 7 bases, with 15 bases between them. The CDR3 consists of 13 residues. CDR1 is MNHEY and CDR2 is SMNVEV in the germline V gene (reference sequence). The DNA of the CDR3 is TGTGCCAGCTGGGACTGGGGCTCGAATGAGCAGTTCTTC. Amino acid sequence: CASWDWGSNEQFF.

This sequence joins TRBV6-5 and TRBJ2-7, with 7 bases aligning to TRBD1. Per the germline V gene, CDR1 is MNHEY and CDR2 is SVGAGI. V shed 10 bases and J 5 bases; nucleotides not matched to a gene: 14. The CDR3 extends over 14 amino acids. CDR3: CATTPYRGHDEQYF. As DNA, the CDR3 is TGTGCCACCACTCCCTACAGGGGACACGACGAGCAGTACTTC.

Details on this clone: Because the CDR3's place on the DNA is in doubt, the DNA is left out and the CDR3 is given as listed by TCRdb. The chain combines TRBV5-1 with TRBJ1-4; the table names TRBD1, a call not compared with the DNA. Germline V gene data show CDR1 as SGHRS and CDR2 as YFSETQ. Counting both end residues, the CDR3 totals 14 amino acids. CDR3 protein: CASSVGTGSEKLSF.

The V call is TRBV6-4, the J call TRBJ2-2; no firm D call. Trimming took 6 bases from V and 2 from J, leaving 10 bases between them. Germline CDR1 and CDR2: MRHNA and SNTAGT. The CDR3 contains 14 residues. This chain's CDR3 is CASRRLGNTGELFF. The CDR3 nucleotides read TGTGCCAGCAGAAGACTGGGTAACACCGGGGAGCTGTTTTTT.

The CDR3 sequence: CASSSGLRDEQFF. In nucleotides, the CDR3 is TGTGCCAGCAGCTCGGGACTTCGGGATGAGCAGTTCTTC. The chain employs TRBV5-8 and TRBJ2-1, with a tentative D call TRBD2 (6 bases). This CDR3 region has 13 residues. The V end was cut by 3 bases, the J end by 8 bases, with 12 bases between. The V gene's germline CDR1 is SGHTS and CDR2 YDEGEE.

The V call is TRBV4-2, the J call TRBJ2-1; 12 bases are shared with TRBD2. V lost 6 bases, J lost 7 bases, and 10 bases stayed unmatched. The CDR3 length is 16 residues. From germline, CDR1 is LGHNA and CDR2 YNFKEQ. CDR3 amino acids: CASSASGRALGNEQFF. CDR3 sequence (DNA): TGTGCCAGCAGTGCTAGCGGGAGGGCCCTCGGTAATGAGCAGTTCTTC.

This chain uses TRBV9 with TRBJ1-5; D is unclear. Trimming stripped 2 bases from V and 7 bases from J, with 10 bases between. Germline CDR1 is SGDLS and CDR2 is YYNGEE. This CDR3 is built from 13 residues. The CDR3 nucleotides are TGTGCCAGCAGCGTCGGGATTGCACAGCCCCAGCATTTT. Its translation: CASSVGIAQPQHF.

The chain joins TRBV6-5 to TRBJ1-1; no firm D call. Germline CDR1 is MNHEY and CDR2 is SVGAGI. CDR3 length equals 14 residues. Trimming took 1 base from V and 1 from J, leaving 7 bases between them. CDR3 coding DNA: TGTGCCAGCAGTTACTACTTTGGGAACACTGAAGCTTTCTTT. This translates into CASSYYFGNTEAFF.

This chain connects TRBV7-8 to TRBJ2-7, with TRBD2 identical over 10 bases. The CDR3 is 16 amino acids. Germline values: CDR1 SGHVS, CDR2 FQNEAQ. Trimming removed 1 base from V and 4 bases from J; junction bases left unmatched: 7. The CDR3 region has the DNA TGTGCCAGCAGCTTAGGTACACTAGCGGGAATGTACGAGCAGTACTTC. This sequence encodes CASSLGTLAGMYEQYF.

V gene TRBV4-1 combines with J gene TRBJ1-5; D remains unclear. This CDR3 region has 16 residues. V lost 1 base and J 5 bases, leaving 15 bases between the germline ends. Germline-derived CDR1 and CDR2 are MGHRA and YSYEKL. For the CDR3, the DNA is TGCGCCAGCAGCCAAGCCCAGGATGGCCCCCATCAGCCCCAGCATTTT. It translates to CASSQAQDGPHQPQHF.

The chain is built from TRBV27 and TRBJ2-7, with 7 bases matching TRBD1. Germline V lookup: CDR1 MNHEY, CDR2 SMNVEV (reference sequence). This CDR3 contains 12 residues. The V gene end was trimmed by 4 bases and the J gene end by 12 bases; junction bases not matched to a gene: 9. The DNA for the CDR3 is TGTGCCAGCAGTTCCCTGGGACAGTCCCTGTACTTC. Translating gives CASSSLGQSLYF.

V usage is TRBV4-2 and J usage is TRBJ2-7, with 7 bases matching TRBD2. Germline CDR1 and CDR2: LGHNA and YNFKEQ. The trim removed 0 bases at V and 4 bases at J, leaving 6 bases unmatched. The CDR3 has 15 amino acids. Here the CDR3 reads CASSQELAGDYEQYF. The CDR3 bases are TGTGCCAGCAGCCAAGAGTTGGCGGGAGATTACGAGCAGTACTTC.

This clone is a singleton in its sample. Here the CDR3 reads CASSDRTDGELFF. In DNA form, the CDR3 reads TGCGCCAGCAGTGACAGAACCGACGGGGAGCTGTTTTTT. The chain is built from TRBV10-1 and TRBJ2-2; D call uncertain. The ends were cut back, 3 bases at V and 7 bases at J, with 9 bases in the middle. The CDR3 covers 13 residues. CDR1 and CDR2 (germline): WNHNN, SYGVQD (reference sequence).

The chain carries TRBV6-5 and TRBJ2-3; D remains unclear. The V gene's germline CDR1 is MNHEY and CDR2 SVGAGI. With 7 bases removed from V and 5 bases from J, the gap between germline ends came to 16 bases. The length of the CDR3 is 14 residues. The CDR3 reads CASKSPQEGDTQYF. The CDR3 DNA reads TGTGCCAGCAAATCGCCCCAGGAAGGAGATACGCAGTATTTT.

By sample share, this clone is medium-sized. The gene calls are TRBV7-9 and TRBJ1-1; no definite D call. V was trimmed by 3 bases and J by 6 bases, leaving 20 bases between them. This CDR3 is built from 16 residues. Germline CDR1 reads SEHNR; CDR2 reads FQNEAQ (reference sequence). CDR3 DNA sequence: TGTGCCAGCAGCTTTGCCGGGAACTCGCTTTTGGCTGAAGCTTTCTTT. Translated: CASSFAGNSLLAEAFF.

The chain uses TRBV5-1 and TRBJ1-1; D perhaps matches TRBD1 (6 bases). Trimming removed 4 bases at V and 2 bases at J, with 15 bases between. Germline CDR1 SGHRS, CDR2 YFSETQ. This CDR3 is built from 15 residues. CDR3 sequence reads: CASSRETGTNTEAFF. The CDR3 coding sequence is TGCGCCAGCAGCCGTGAGACAGGAACTAACACTGAAGCTTTCTTT.

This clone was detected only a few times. The CDR3 DNA reads TGCAGCGTTGCGAAGACAGGGTACTATGGCTACACCTTC. Protein: CSVAKTGYYGYTF. The chain employs TRBV29-1 and TRBJ1-2; 7 positions agree with TRBD1. The trim removed 4 bases at V and 3 bases at J, leaving 5 bases unmatched. The germline CDR1 and CDR2 sequences are SQVTM and ANQGSEA. The CDR3 covers 13 residues. The full variable domain, with the rest looked up from reference TRBV29-1 and TRBJ1-2, is SAVISQKPSRDICQRGTSLTIQCQVDSQVTMMFWYRQQPGQSLTLIATANQGSEATYESGFVIDKFPISRPNLTFSTLTVSNMSPEDSSIYLCSVAKTGYYGYTFGSGTRLTVV.